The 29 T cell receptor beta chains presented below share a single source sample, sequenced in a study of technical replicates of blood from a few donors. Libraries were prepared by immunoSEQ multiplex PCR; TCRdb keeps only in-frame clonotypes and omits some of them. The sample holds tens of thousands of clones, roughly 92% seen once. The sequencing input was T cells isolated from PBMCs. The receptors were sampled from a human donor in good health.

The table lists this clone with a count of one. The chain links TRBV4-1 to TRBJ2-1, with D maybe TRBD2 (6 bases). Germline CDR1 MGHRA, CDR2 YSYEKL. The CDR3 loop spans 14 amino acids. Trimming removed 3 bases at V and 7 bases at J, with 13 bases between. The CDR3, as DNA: TGCGCCAGCAGCCAGGGCCCTGGAGGGAATGAGCAGTTCTTC. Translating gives CASSQGPGGNEQFF.

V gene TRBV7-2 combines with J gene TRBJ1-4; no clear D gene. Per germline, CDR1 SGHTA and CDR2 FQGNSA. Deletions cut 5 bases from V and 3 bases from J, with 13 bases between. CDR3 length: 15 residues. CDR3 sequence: CASSLDAGANEKLFF. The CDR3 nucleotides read TGTGCCAGCAGCCTAGACGCCGGGGCTAATGAAAAACTGTTTTTT.

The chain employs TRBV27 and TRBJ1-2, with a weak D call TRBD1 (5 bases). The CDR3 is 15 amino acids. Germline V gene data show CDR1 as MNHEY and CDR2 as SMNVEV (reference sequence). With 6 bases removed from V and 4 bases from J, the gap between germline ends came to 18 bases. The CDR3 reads CASSLGASLFYGYTF. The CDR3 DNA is TGTGCCAGCAGCCTTGGGGCAAGCCTATTCTATGGCTACACCTTC.

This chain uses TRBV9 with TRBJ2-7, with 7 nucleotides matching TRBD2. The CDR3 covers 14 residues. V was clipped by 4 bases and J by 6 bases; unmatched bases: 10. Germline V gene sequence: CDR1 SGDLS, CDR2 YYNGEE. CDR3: CASSLRWRTSEQYF. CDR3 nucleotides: TGTGCCAGCAGCCTCCGATGGAGGACTAGCGAGCAGTACTTC.

Here the CDR3 DNA reads TGCGCCAGCAGCTTGGGCCTACCCACAGATACGCAGTATTTT. Translation: CASSLGLPTDTQYF. The rearrangement uses TRBV5-1 and TRBJ2-3; D unclear. Trimming removed 0 bases from V and 2 bases from J, with 7 bases in between. CDR3 length: 14 amino acids. Germline V gives CDR1 SGHRS, CDR2 YFSETQ.

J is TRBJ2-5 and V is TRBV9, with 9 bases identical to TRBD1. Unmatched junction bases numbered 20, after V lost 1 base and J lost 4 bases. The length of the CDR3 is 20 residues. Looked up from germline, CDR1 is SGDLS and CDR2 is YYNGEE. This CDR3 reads CASSVIHRGQGSGSTETQYF. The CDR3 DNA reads TGTGCCAGCAGCGTAATACATCGGGGACAGGGCTCTGGAAGCACAGAGACCCAGTACTTC.

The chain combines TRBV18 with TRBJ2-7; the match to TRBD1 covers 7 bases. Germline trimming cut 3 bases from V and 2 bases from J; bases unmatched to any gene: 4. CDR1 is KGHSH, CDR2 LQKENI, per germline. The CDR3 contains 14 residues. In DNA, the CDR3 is TGTGCCAGCTCACCGGGACAGACGACCTACGAGCAGTACTTC. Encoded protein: CASSPGQTTYEQYF.

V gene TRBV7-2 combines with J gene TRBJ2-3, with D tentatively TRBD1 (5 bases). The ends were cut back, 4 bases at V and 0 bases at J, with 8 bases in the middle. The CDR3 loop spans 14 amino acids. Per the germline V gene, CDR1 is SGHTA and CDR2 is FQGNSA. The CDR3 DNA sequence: TGTGCCAGCAGCTCAGGGATAAGCACAGATACGCAGTATTTT. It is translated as CASSSGISTDTQYF.

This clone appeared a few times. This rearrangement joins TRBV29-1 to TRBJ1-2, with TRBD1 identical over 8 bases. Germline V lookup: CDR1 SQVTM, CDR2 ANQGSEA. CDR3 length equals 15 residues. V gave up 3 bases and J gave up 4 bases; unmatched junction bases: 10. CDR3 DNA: TGCAGCGTTGATGAATTAGGGACAGGCTTCTATGGCTACACCTTC. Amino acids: CSVDELGTGFYGYTF.

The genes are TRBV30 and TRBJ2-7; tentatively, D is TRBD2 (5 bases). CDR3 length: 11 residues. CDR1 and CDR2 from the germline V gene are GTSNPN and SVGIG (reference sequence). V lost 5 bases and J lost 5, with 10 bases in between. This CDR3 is CAWGEGNEQYF. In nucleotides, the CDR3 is TGTGCCTGGGGAGAGGGTAACGAGCAGTACTTC.

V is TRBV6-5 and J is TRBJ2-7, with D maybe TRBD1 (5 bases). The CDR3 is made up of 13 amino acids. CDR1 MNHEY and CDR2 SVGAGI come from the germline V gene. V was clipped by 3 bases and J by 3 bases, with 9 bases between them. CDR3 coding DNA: TGTGCCAGCAGTTATGGACACTTCTACGAGCAGTACTTC. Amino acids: CASSYGHFYEQYF.

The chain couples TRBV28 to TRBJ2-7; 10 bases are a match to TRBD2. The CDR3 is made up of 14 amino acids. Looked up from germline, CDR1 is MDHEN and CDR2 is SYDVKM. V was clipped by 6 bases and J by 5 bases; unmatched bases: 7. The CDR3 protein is CASRFPLAGNEQYF. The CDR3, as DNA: TGTGCCAGCAGATTCCCACTAGCGGGAAACGAGCAGTACTTC.

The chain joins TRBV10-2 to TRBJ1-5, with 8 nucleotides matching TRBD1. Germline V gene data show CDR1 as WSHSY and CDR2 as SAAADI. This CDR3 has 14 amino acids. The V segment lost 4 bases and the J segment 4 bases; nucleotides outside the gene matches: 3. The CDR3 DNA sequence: TGCGCCAGCAGTGGGACAGGGAAGAATCAGCCCCAGCATTTT. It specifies CASSGTGKNQPQHF.

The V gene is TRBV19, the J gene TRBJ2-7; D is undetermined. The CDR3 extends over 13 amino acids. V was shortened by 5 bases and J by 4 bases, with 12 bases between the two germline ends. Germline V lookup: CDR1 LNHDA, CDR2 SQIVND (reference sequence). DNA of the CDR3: TGTGCCAGTAGTTCAATTTCGACTTACGAGCAGTACTTC. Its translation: CASSSISTYEQYF.

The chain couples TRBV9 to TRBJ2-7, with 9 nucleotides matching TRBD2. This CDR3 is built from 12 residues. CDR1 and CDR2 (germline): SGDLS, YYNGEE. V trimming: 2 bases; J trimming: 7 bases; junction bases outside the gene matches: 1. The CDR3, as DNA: TGTGCCAGCAGCGTCAGCGGGAGGGAGCAGTACTTC. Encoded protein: CASSVSGREQYF.

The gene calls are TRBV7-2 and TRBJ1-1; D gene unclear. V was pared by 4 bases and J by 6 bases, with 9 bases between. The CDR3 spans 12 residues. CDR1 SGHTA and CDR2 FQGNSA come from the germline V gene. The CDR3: CASSSSVPEAFF. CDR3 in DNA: TGTGCCAGCAGCTCCTCGGTCCCTGAAGCTTTCTTT.

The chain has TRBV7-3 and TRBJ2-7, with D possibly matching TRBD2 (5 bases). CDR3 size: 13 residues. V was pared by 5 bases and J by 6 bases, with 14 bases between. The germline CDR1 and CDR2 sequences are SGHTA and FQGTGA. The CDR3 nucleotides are TGTGCCAGCAGCGCCGAACTAGGTGGCGAGCAGTACTTC. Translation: CASSAELGGEQYF.

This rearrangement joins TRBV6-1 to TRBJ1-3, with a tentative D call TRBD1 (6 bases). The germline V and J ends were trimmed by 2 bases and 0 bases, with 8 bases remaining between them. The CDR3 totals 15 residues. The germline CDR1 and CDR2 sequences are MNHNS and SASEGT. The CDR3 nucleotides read TGTGCCAGCAGTGAAACAGGGTTCTCTGGAAACACCATATATTTT. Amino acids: CASSETGFSGNTIYF.

The CDR3 nucleotides are TGTGCCAGCAGCGGGGGGACTAGCGAGAACACCGGGGAGCTGTTTTTT. This encodes CASSGGTSENTGELFF. The chain combines TRBV9 with TRBJ2-2; 10 bases are a match to TRBD2. V shed 3 bases, J shed 1 base, and the junction held 3 bases outside the gene matches. This CDR3 region has 16 residues. CDR1 is SGDLS, CDR2 YYNGEE, per germline.

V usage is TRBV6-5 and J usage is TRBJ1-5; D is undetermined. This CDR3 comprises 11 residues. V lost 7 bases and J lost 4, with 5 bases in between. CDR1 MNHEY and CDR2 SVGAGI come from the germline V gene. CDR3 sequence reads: CASNLNQPQHF. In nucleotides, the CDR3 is TGTGCCAGCAACTTAAATCAGCCCCAGCATTTT.

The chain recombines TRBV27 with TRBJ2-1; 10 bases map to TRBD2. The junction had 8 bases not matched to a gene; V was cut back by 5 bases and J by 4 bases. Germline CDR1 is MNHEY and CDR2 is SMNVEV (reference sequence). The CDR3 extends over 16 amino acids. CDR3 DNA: TGTGCCAGCAGTCCACTAGCGGGAACTTTTTACAATGAGCAGTTCTTC. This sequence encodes CASSPLAGTFYNEQFF.

The chain's CDR3 is CASSLAGGNYGYTF. The CDR3 nucleotides are TGTGCCAGCAGCTTGGCGGGGGGGAACTATGGCTACACCTTC. The J gene is TRBJ1-2, the V gene TRBV5-5, with D possibly being TRBD1 (5 bases). The V and J ends lost 0 bases and 2 bases respectively, with 8 bases between them. Germline values: CDR1 SGHKS, CDR2 YYEKEE (reference sequence). CDR3 size: 14 residues.

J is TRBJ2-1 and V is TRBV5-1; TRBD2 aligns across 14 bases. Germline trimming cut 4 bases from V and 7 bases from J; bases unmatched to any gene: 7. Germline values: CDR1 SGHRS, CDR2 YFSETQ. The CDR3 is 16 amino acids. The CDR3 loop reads CASSRRTSGRSNEQFF. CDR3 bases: TGCGCCAGCAGCAGAAGGACTAGCGGGAGGTCAAATGAGCAGTTCTTC. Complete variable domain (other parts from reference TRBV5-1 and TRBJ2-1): KAGVTQTPRYLIKTRGQQVTLSCSPISGHRSVSWYQQTPGQGLQFLFEYFSETQRNKGNFPGRFSGRQFSNSRSEMNVSTLELGDSALYLCASSRRTSGRSNEQFFGPGTRLTVL.

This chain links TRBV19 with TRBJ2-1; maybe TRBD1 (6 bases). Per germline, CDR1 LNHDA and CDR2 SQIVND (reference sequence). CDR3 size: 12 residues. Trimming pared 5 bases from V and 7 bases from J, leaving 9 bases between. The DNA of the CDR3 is TGTGCCAGTAGTTGGACAGCTAATGAGCAGTTCTTC. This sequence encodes CASSWTANEQFF.

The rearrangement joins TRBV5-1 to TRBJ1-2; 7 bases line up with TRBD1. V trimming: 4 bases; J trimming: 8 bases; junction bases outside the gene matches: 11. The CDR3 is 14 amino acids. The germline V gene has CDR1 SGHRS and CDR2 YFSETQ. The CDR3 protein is CASSIQDRVGGYTF. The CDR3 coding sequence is TGCGCCAGCAGCATCCAAGACAGGGTCGGGGGCTACACCTTC.

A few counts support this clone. The CDR3 nucleotides read TGTGCCAGCAGTCCTCCCCAGAGGCGAGGAGCTTTCTTT. It yields the protein CASSPPQRRGAFF. The V gene is TRBV6-5, the J gene TRBJ1-1; no firm D call. In germline, CDR1 is MNHEY, CDR2 SVGAGI. The V end was cut by 5 bases, the J end by 10 bases, with 17 bases between. The CDR3 is 13 amino acids.

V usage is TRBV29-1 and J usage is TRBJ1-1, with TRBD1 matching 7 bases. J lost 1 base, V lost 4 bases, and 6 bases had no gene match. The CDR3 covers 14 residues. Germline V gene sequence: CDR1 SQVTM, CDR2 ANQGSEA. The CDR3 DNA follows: TGCAGCGTTGTCAGGGGGGTTGGGAACACTGAAGCTTTCTTT. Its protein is CSVVRGVGNTEAFF.

CDR3 in amino acids: CASSQGYSGPYEQYF. CDR3 nucleotide sequence: TGTGCCAGCAGCCAAGGTTACAGCGGACCCTACGAGCAGTACTTC. The rearrangement links TRBV14 to TRBJ2-7; weak D call: TRBD2 (5 bases). The CDR3 length is 15 residues. Trimming took 1 base from V and 2 from J, leaving 12 bases between them. In germline, CDR1 is SGHDN, CDR2 FVKESK.

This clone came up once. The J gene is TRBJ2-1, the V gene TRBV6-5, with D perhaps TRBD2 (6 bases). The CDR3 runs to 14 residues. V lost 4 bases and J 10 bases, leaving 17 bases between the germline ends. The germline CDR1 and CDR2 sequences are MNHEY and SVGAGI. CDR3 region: CASSLYAVGGEQFF. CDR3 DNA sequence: TGTGCCAGCAGTTTATACGCCGTGGGGGGAGAGCAGTTCTTC.